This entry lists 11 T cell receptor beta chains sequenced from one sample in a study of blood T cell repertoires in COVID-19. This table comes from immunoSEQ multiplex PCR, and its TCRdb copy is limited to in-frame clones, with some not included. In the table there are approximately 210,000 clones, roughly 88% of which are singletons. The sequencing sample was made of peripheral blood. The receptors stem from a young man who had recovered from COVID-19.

This CDR3 reads CASSLAQGTLVEKLFF. As DNA, the CDR3 is TGCGCCAGCAGCTTGGCCCAGGGCACGTTGGTAGAAAAACTGTTTTTT. The chain recombines TRBV5-1 with TRBJ1-4, with TRBD1 as a possible D gene (5 bases). Germline V gives CDR1 SGHRS, CDR2 YFSETQ. The CDR3 has 16 residues. Between the trimmed V and J ends, which lost 0 bases and 8 bases, there was a span of 17 bases.

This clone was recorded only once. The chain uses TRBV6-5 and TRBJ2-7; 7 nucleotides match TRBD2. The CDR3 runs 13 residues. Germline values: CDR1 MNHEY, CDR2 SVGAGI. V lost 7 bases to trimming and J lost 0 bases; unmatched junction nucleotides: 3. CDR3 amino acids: CASTPSGSYEQYF. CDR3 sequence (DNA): TGTGCCAGCACCCCTAGCGGCTCCTACGAGCAGTACTTC.

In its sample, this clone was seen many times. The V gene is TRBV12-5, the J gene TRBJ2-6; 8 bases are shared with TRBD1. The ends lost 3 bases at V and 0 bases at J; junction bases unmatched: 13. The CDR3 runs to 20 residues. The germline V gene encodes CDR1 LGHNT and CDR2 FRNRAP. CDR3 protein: CASGLIFGTGPYSGANVLTF. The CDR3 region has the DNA TGTGCTAGTGGTTTAATATTTGGGACAGGACCTTACTCTGGGGCCAACGTCCTGACTTTC.

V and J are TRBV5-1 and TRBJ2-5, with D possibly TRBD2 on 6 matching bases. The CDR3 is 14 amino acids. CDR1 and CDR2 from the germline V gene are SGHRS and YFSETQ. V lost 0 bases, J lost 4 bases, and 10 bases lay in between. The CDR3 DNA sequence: TGCGCCAGCAGCTTGGAGGGAGGAGGAGAGACCCAGTACTTC. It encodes CASSLEGGGETQYF. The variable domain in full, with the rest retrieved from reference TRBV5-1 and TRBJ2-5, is KAGVTQTPRYLIKTRGQQVTLSCSPISGHRSVSWYQQTPGQGLQFLFEYFSETQRNKGNFPGRFSGRQFSNSRSEMNVSTLELGDSALYLCASSLEGGGETQYFGPGTRLLVL.

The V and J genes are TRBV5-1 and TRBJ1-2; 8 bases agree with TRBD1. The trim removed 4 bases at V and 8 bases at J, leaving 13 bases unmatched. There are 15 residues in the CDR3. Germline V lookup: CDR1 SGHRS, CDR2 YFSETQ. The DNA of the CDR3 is TGCGCCAGCAGCCCCCGGACAGGGTCGGCTGGGGGCTACACCTTC. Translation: CASSPRTGSAGGYTF. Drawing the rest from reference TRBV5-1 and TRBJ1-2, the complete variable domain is KAGVTQTPRYLIKTRGQQVTLSCSPISGHRSVSWYQQTPGQGLQFLFEYFSETQRNKGNFPGRFSGRQFSNSRSEMNVSTLELGDSALYLCASSPRTGSAGGYTFGSGTRLTVV.

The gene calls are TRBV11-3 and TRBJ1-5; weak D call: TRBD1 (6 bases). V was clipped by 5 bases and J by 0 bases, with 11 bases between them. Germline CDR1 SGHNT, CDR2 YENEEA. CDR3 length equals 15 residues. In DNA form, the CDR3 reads TGTGCCAGCAGCCTACAGGGAAATAGCAATCAGCCCCAGCATTTT. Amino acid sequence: CASSLQGNSNQPQHF.

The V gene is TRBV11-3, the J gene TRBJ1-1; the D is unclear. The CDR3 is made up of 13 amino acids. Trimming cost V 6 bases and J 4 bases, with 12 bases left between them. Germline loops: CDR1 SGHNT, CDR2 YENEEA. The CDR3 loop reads CASSGPGGTEAFF. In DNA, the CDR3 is TGTGCCAGCAGTGGGCCTGGAGGCACTGAAGCTTTCTTT.

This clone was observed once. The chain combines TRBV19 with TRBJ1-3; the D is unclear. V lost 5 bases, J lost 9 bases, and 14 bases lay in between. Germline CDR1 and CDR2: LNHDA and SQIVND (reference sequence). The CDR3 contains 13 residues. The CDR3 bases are TGTGCCAGTAGTCCAGAGGAGCGGAGCACCATATATTTT. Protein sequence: CASSPEERSTIYF.

In DNA, the CDR3 is TGCGCCAGCAGCCAAGCCCGACAGGATAATTCACCCCTCCACTTT. It specifies CASSQARQDNSPLHF. This chain connects TRBV4-1 to TRBJ1-6; TRBD1 might be the D (6 bases). The CDR3 sequence is 15 residues long. Germline CDR1 reads MGHRA; CDR2 reads YSYEKL. V was pared by 1 base and J by 5 bases, with 9 bases between.

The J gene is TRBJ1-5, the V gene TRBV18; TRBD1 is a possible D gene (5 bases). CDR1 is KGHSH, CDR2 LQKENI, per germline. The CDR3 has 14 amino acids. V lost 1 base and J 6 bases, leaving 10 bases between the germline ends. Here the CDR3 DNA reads TGTGCCAGCTCACCACAGGGGCAGGGTCAGCCCCAGCATTTT. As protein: CASSPQGQGQPQHF.

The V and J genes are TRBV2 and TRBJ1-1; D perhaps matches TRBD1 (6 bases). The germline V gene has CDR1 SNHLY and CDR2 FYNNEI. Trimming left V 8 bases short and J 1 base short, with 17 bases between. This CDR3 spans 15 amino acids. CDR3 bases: TGTGCCAGCCAGACTTACAGGGTGGAGAACACTGAAGCTTTCTTT. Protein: CASQTYRVENTEAFF.